The 32 T cell receptor beta chains listed next were all sequenced from one sample in a study of blood T cell repertoires in COVID-19. Assay used: immunoSEQ multiplex PCR; TCRdb lists only in-frame clones, some missing. Among about 160,000 clones listed, 70% to 90% were seen once. Sequencing was performed on peripheral blood. These receptors all stem from a middle-aged man with acute or convalescent COVID-19.

The rearrangement uses TRBV10-3 and TRBJ2-7, with TRBD1 matching 9 bases. The V gene end was trimmed by 9 bases and the J gene end by 5 bases; junction bases not matched to a gene: 5. This CDR3 is 12 amino acids long. Germline V CDR1 and CDR2: ENHRY, SYGVKD. For the CDR3, the DNA is TGTGCCATTGGGGACAGGGCCAACGAGCAGTACTTC. Amino acid sequence: CAIGDRANEQYF.

The chain carries TRBV9 and TRBJ2-5, with 7 positions matching TRBD2. Trimming removed 0 bases from V and 5 bases from J; junction bases left unmatched: 7. The CDR3 has 15 amino acids. Germline CDR1 reads SGDLS; CDR2 reads YYNGEE. The CDR3 bases are TGTGCCAGCAGCGTAGGACCGGGGGGAATGGAGACCCAGTACTTC. Amino acid sequence: CASSVGPGGMETQYF. Full variable domain (rest looked up from reference TRBV9 and TRBJ2-5): DSGVTQTPKHLITATGQRVTLRCSPRSGDLSVYWYQQSLDQGLQFLIQYYNGEERAKGNILERFSAQQFPDLHSELNLSSLELGDSALYFCASSVGPGGMETQYFGPGTRLLVL.

V usage is TRBV9 and J usage is TRBJ2-3; 8 nucleotides align to TRBD1. Germline-derived CDR1 and CDR2 are SGDLS and YYNGEE. The CDR3 runs 19 residues. V lost 0 bases, J lost 0 bases, and 12 bases stayed unmatched. DNA of the CDR3: TGTGCCAGCAGCGTAGATGGGGCAGACAGGGGACGTAGCACAGATACGCAGTATTTT. It is translated as CASSVDGADRGRSTDTQYF.

This rearrangement joins TRBV6-5 to TRBJ1-6; perhaps TRBD1 as D (6 bases). The CDR3 length is 14 residues. Germline loops: CDR1 MNHEY, CDR2 SVGAGI. Trimming shortened V by 6 bases and J by 8 bases, and 14 bases separated the two germline ends. The CDR3 loop reads CASSLGTKDSPLHF. In DNA, the CDR3 is TGTGCCAGCAGCCTCGGGACAAAGGATTCACCCCTCCACTTT.

The V call is TRBV9, the J call TRBJ2-4, with a possible D match to TRBD2 (7 bases). Trimming pared 3 bases from V and 5 bases from J, leaving 15 bases between. The CDR3 runs to 15 residues. The germline gives CDR1 SGDLS, CDR2 YYNGEE. CDR3 in DNA: TGTGCCAGCAGCGAGCAGGGGAGGGAGGAAAACATTCAGTACTTC. This gives the protein CASSEQGREENIQYF.

This chain joins TRBV27 and TRBJ2-2, with a weak D call TRBD2 (5 bases). This CDR3 is 15 amino acids long. The germline CDR1 and CDR2 sequences are MNHEY and SMNVEV (reference sequence). V lost 3 bases, J lost 4 bases, and 12 bases lay in between. CDR3 nucleotide sequence: TGTGCCAGCAGTTTGAGGGAAGGTAGCACCGGGGAGCTGTTTTTT. Translating it yields CASSLREGSTGELFF.

The chain employs TRBV7-8 and TRBJ1-5; 8 nucleotides agree with TRBD1. Germline V lookup: CDR1 SGHVS, CDR2 FQNEAQ. The CDR3 length is 15 residues. Trimming cost V 5 bases and J 4 bases; bases outside gene matches: 7. The CDR3: CASSLGQGWNQPQHF. The CDR3 DNA reads as TGTGCCAGCAGCCTCGGACAGGGTTGGAATCAGCCCCAGCATTTT.

The genes are TRBV25-1 and TRBJ1-2, with TRBD1 matching 8 bases. This CDR3 has 13 amino acids. Losses at the gene ends were 9 bases for V and 3 bases for J; bases not matched to a gene: 6. Germline CDR1 and CDR2: MGHDK and SYGVNS. CDR3 sequence (DNA): TGTGCCAGTGTGGACAGGGCGGACTATGGCTACACCTTC. Its protein product is CASVDRADYGYTF.

The CDR3 sequence: CAISEPRQAAVQYF. Here the CDR3 DNA reads TGTGCCATCAGTGAGCCGCGACAGGCGGCCGTTCAGTACTTC. The V call is TRBV10-3, the J call TRBJ2-4; tentatively, D is TRBD1 (6 bases). Germline V gene lookup returns CDR1 ENHRY and CDR2 SYGVKD. CDR3 size: 14 residues. V was trimmed by 2 bases and J by 11 bases, leaving 16 bases between them.

This chain joins TRBV20-1 and TRBJ2-1; D possibly corresponds to TRBD2 (6 bases). The CDR3 has 16 residues. V gave up 3 bases and J gave up 0 bases, with 15 bases separating them. Germline V gives CDR1 DFQATT, CDR2 SNEGSKA (reference sequence). The CDR3 loop is CSASSSGGASYNEQFF. CDR3 coding DNA: TGCAGTGCTAGTAGCTCCGGCGGGGCCTCCTACAATGAGCAGTTCTTC.

This clone was observed a handful of times. V and J are TRBV7-9 and TRBJ2-3; tentatively, D is TRBD1 (6 bases). The CDR3 is 16 amino acids. In germline, CDR1 is SEHNR, CDR2 FQNEAQ (reference sequence). Deletions cut 1 base from V and 2 bases from J, with 13 bases between. The CDR3 DNA reads as TGTGCCAGCAGCTTAGACCAGGGGTCCCACACAGATACGCAGTATTTT. It specifies CASSLDQGSHTDTQYF.

The chain carries TRBV29-1 and TRBJ1-2, with 9 nucleotides matching TRBD1. The germline V gene encodes CDR1 SQVTM and CDR2 ANQGSEA. V lost 5 bases and J lost 6; bases outside the gene matches: 7. The CDR3 covers 13 residues. CDR3 loop: CSVPGQGLDGYTF. Written as DNA, the CDR3 is TGCAGCGTTCCGGGACAGGGCCTCGATGGCTACACCTTC.

In this sample, this clone turned up a few times. The rearrangement links TRBV7-9 to TRBJ2-7; the D is unclear. Germline values: CDR1 SEHNR, CDR2 FQNEAQ (reference sequence). Trimming took 1 base from V and 4 from J, leaving 11 bases between them. The length of the CDR3 is 14 residues. CDR3 sequence reads: CASSLGADQYEQYF. CDR3 sequence (DNA): TGTGCCAGCAGCTTAGGGGCAGACCAATACGAGCAGTACTTC.

The chain couples TRBV28 to TRBJ2-7, with D uncertain. The CDR3 sequence is 14 residues long. V lost 5 bases to trimming and J lost 2 bases, with 13 bases between them. Germline assignment: CDR1 MDHEN and CDR2 SYDVKM. CDR3 coding DNA: TGTGCCAGCAGTCTCCCGGCGGCTACCTACGAGCAGTACTTC. Protein sequence: CASSLPAATYEQYF.

J is TRBJ2-1 and V is TRBV7-2; D might be TRBD1 (6 bases). The CDR3 totals 13 residues. The germline V and J ends were trimmed by 4 bases and 10 bases, with 14 bases remaining between them. Germline CDR1 is SGHTA and CDR2 is FQGNSA. This CDR3 reads CASSSRTRGEQFF. In DNA form, the CDR3 reads TGTGCCAGCAGCTCAAGAACCAGGGGCGAGCAGTTCTTC.

The chain employs TRBV19 and TRBJ1-6, with D possibly TRBD1 on 6 matching bases. V lost 4 bases and J 8 bases, leaving 9 bases between the germline ends. CDR1 and CDR2 from the germline V gene are LNHDA and SQIVND (reference sequence). The CDR3 is 13 amino acids. The CDR3 region is CASSKQGHSPLHF. The CDR3 DNA reads as TGTGCCAGTAGTAAACAGGGTCATTCACCCCTCCACTTT.

CDR3 sequence reads: CASSPGGLGEAFF. CDR3 nucleotides: TGTGCCAGCTCACCGGGGGGGCTCGGTGAAGCTTTCTTT. J is TRBJ1-1 and V is TRBV18; weak D call: TRBD1 (6 bases). V lost 3 bases, J lost 7 bases, and 12 bases lay in between. Per germline, CDR1 KGHSH and CDR2 LQKENI. There are 13 residues in the CDR3.

The rearrangement joins TRBV18 to TRBJ1-6; 11 positions agree with TRBD1. The CDR3 covers 14 residues. J gave up 5 bases and V 8 bases, and 2 bases lay outside the gene matches. Germline CDR1 KGHSH, CDR2 LQKENI. The CDR3 sequence: CASRDRGNNSPLHF. The CDR3 region has the DNA TGTGCCAGCCGGGACAGGGGGAATAATTCACCCCTCCACTTT.

The rearrangement uses TRBV6-2 or TRBV6-3 and TRBJ1-5; D ambiguous. This CDR3 comprises 14 residues. V lost 4 bases and J lost 2, with 9 bases in between. Germline CDR1 and CDR2: MNHEY and SVGEGT. CDR3 amino acids: CASSFGSGNQPQHF. DNA for the CDR3: TGTGCCAGCAGTTTCGGGTCCGGCAATCAGCCCCAGCATTTT.

The gene calls are TRBV30 and TRBJ1-1; the D gene is possibly TRBD1 (5 bases). The V and J ends lost 7 bases and 1 base respectively, with 10 bases between them. The CDR3 runs 12 residues. Per the germline V gene, CDR1 is GTSNPN and CDR2 is SVGIG (reference sequence). The CDR3 DNA reads TGTGCCTCTAGACAGAAGAACACTGAAGCTTTCTTT. This encodes CASRQKNTEAFF.

This clone was observed once. V is TRBV9 and J is TRBJ2-3, with D possibly being TRBD2 (6 bases). Germline V CDR1 and CDR2: SGDLS, YYNGEE. This CDR3 comprises 15 residues. The V end lost 0 bases, the J end lost 2 bases, and 10 bases lay between the germline ends. CDR3 loop: CASSVGGTYTDTQYF. The CDR3 DNA reads as TGTGCCAGCAGCGTAGGCGGGACCTACACAGATACGCAGTATTTT.

This chain links TRBV2 with TRBJ1-2; 8 nucleotides align to TRBD1. Trimming at V came to 6 bases and at J to 1 base, leaving 16 bases not matched to a gene. The CDR3 is 18 residues long. Germline loops: CDR1 SNHLY, CDR2 FYNNEI. The CDR3 nucleotides read TGTGCCAGCAGCCTACCGGGACAGGCCTCACCTGTTAACTATGGCTACACCTTC. Translated, it gives CASSLPGQASPVNYGYTF.

This chain connects TRBV20-1 to TRBJ1-4; 9 bases fit TRBD1. The CDR3 contains 14 residues. The junction had 3 bases not matched to a gene; V was cut back by 3 bases and J by 4 bases. Germline values: CDR1 DFQATT, CDR2 SNEGSKA (reference sequence). The CDR3, as DNA: TGCAGTGCTAGTCGACAGGGGGTTAATGAAAAACTGTTTTTT. Its protein is CSASRQGVNEKLFF.

The CDR3 DNA reads TGTGCCAGCAGTCCCACAGGGGACGGTCTCAATGAGCAGTTCTTC. Its translation: CASSPTGDGLNEQFF. This rearrangement joins TRBV27 to TRBJ2-1, with 7 bases identical to TRBD1. CDR1 MNHEY and CDR2 SMNVEV come from the germline V gene (reference sequence). CDR3 size: 15 residues. J gave up 6 bases and V 5 bases, and 10 bases lay outside the gene matches.

The rearrangement joins TRBV7-2 to TRBJ2-2, with D perhaps matching TRBD2 (5 bases). The CDR3 is made up of 15 amino acids. Germline V lookup: CDR1 SGHTA, CDR2 FQGNSA. Trimming pared 3 bases from V and 0 bases from J, leaving 8 bases between. Here the CDR3 reads CASSFGLPNTGELFF. The CDR3 bases are TGTGCCAGCAGCTTCGGACTCCCGAACACCGGGGAGCTGTTTTTT.

This clone was observed a handful of times. The chain uses TRBV30 and TRBJ1-5; 7 bases agree with TRBD1. The germline V gene encodes CDR1 GTSNPN and CDR2 SVGIG (reference sequence). After removal of 1 base from V and 7 bases from J, the junction contained 4 bases not matched to a gene. The CDR3 runs 13 residues. DNA of the CDR3: TGTGCCTGGAGTGAGACAGGGCAACAGCCCCAGCATTTT. Protein sequence: CAWSETGQQPQHF.

This chain uses TRBV11-2 with TRBJ2-1; no reliable D call. Germline loops: CDR1 SGHAT, CDR2 FQNNGV. This CDR3 comprises 15 residues. V was pared by 0 bases and J by 2 bases, with 8 bases between. The CDR3 region has the DNA TGTGCCAGCAGCTTAGAGGGCTTCCCCTACAATGAGCAGTTCTTC. It specifies CASSLEGFPYNEQFF.

The chain links TRBV9 to TRBJ2-1, with 8 nucleotides matching TRBD2. Germline lookup yields CDR1 SGDLS and CDR2 YYNGEE. The CDR3 is made up of 17 amino acids. V lost 2 bases, J lost 7 bases, and 14 bases stayed unmatched. DNA of the CDR3: TGTGCCAGCAGCGTCTCAACCGGGACTAGGGTGAAAAATGAGCAGTTCTTC. Amino acid sequence: CASSVSTGTRVKNEQFF.

This clone is a singleton in its sample. This chain joins TRBV23-1 and TRBJ1-3; 7 nucleotides line up with TRBD1. TRBV23-1 is treated as an ORF (open reading frame) with a function not yet certain. The J segment lost 0 bases and the V segment lost 2 bases, leaving 19 bases of the junction unmatched. The CDR3 is 21 residues long. CDR3 region: CASSQHASRDSCLSSGNTIYF. As DNA, the CDR3 is TGCGCCAGCAGTCAACATGCATCCCGGGACAGCTGTCTGAGCTCTGGAAACACCATATATTTT.

The rearrangement uses TRBV28 and TRBJ1-2; 9 positions agree with TRBD1. J lost 8 bases, V lost 5 bases, and 15 bases had no gene match. Germline assignment: CDR1 MDHEN and CDR2 SYDVKM. This CDR3 spans 16 amino acids. The CDR3 region has the DNA TGTGCCAGCAGTCCGCCCAACAGGGGGCAAGTAGGAGGCTACACCTTC. This sequence encodes CASSPPNRGQVGGYTF.

The chain carries TRBV3-1 (or the pseudogene TRBV3-2) and TRBJ2-5; 7 bases are shared with TRBD2. Looked up from germline, CDR1 is LGHDT and CDR2 is YNNKEL (reference sequence). Trimming removed 0 bases from V and 1 base from J; junction bases left unmatched: 2. This CDR3 spans 15 amino acids. As DNA, the CDR3 is TGTGCCAGCAGCCAAGATCGGGGGGTCCAAGAGACCCAGTACTTC. Translated, it gives CASSQDRGVQETQYF.

CDR3 bases: TGTGCCAGCAGCTTAAGTGGGGCCTCGAACATAGATACGCAGTATTTT. Translation gives CASSLSGASNIDTQYF. The J gene is TRBJ2-3, the V gene TRBV7-3, with TRBD1 as a possible D gene (5 bases). The length of the CDR3 is 16 residues. CDR1 and CDR2 from the germline V gene are SGHTA and FQGTGA. Between the trimmed V and J ends, which lost 1 base and 5 bases, there was a span of 16 bases.